This TCR beta chain emerged from a study of T cell responses to AZD1222 COVID-19 vaccine (dated by TCRdb to the early 2020s). About the investigation overall: A total of more than 230 trial participants underwent TCR sequencing, of whom 207 had received two doses of AZD1222 and some 25 had received two doses of the MenACWY control vaccine. Trial participants were enrolled by age into subgroups of 18-55, 56-69 and 70-plus years, and roughly 150, 30 and 60 TCR-sequenced participants, respectively, were included in these subgroups. Study-level results and caveats: Because no samples from the day 14 peak response were available, repertoires could be characterized only after the peak T cell response. Spike-specific TCR breadth and depth rose significantly after two AZD1222 doses compared with day 0 and with MenACWY recipients. CD4 TCRs associated with the vaccine covered the entire spike protein, and the dominant responses were in regions 160-218 and 743-854. Reportedly, almost half of the unique spike-specific TCRs recognized epitopes lying outside the regions that are mutated in the B.1.351 and B.1.1.7 variants. Participants were mostly white British, with more females than males. The authors suggested clonal diversity may have been underestimated. Conclusions about previously exposed vaccinees are limited because only six or seven AZD1222 recipients were SARS-CoV-2 seropositive at baseline. The 56-69-year group was small, and its depth increase did not reach significance, likely because of low power.

CDR1 MDHEN and CDR2 SYDVKM were looked up in the germline V gene. V and J are truncated by 3 bases and 0 bases respectively, leaving an intervening sequence of 0 bases. The CDR3 goes from the cysteine to the phenylalanine over 12 residues. The read is trimmed to its CDR3 DNA, 36 bases read in frame from base 1. To note about this clone: Its antigen is unknown. Qualities for individual bases were not recorded, and no much larger clone is one base off.

The CDR3 regions of human TCRbeta chains were subjected to immunosequencing. On the study's bioinformatics: TCRs in the repertoires were matched against a reference library of SARS-CoV-2-specific TCRs that had been generated with the MIRA antigen-specificity platform. Breadth meant the fraction of unique TCRs that were SARS-CoV-2-associated, whereas depth meant the fraction of total T cells that were SARS-CoV-2-associated. Each spike-specific TCR was assigned to its reactive spike region and to a CD4 or CD8 class using the MIRA data. Log10-transformed breadth and depth values were compared by one-way ANOVA with Sidak's multiple comparisons tests. In TCRdb, the immuneACCESS table is reduced to in-frame sequences with V and J assigned. These tables do not hold every clone; where another copy was compared, an unresolved V gene accounts for under half, and the others remain unexplained. Clone size and V and J calls were adopted from that table, with D and trimming inferred from the DNA. Present in this sample are over 50,000 clones, 89% of which were seen just once. Around 13% of the sample is in the top ten clones.

This specimen's time point label, interpreted: about 28 days (+/-7) after the second vaccine dose. AZD1222 recipients whose second dose came at about 4 weeks and those whose second dose came at about 12 weeks were combined into one group, since spike-specific TCR depth and breadth did not differ between the two schedules. Samples from vaccinated people were obtained from the UK trials COV001 and COV002, which included a single-blind randomized controlled phase 2/3 trial of AZD1222 (ChAdOx1 nCoV-19) in healthy adults. Trial participant PBMC samples were collected at day 0 and day 28 after the second dose for TCRbeta chain sequencing.

The rearrangement combines TRBV28 with TRBJ1-3, with the D gene uncertain. This receptor was identified in an adult who received the AZD1222 COVID-19 vaccine. Sample: peripheral blood, taken 28 days after the second AZD1222 dose. The DNA sequence is given as TGTGCCAGCAGTTTCTCTGGAAACACCATATATTTT. It specifies CASSFSGNTIYF.